The rows below give T cell receptor beta chains drawn from one sample of a study of cytomegalovirus exposure and HLA in healthy donors. The repertoire was sequenced with immunoSEQ multiplex PCR; TCRdb's copy has only in-frame clones and lacks some. The sample shows about 100,000 clones, approximately 80% of them seen only once. Material for sequencing was PBMCs. These receptors were obtained from a young woman in good health and CMV-seropositive. Both conserved end residues are part of each CDR3. The D gene is left open where the match is weak. Size is stated for part of the rows, as once, few or many counts, or as a class when the clone is expanded.

v_gene: TRBV10-2
abundance: NA
d_gene: NA
j_gene: TRBJ1-2
CDR3nt: TGCGCCAGCAGTGACGAGAGCGGCTACACCTTC
CDR3aa: CASSDESGYTF

v_gene: TRBV19
abundance: NA
d_gene: TRBD1
j_gene: TRBJ2-6
CDR3nt: TGTGCCAGTAGTATCAGGGAAGACAGGGCTGGGGCCAACGTCCTGACTTTC
CDR3aa: CASSIREDRAGANVLTF

v_gene: TRBV5-6
abundance: NA
d_gene: TRBD1
j_gene: TRBJ1-2
CDR3nt: TGTGCCAGCAGTGCCGGGACAGGGGATGGCTACACCTTC
CDR3aa: CASSAGTGDGYTF

v_gene: TRBV6-1
abundance: NA
d_gene: TRBD1
j_gene: TRBJ1-1
CDR3nt: TGTGCCAGCAGTGAAAGGCAGGGGGGAGTTGAAGCTTTCTTT
CDR3aa: CASSERQGGVEAFF

v_gene: TRBV5-6
abundance: few
d_gene: NA
j_gene: TRBJ1-5
CDR3nt: TGTGCCAGCAGCTTGGCAGGGTCGGTGTATCAGCCCCAGCATTTT
CDR3aa: CASSLAGSVYQPQHF

v_gene: TRBV9
abundance: NA
d_gene: TRBD1
j_gene: TRBJ1-5
CDR3nt: TGTGCCAGCAGCGTCTGGGACAGGTGGAGTTTATATAGCAATCAGCCCCAGCATTTT
CDR3aa: CASSVWDRWSLYSNQPQHF

v_gene: TRBV19
abundance: NA
d_gene: TRBD1
j_gene: TRBJ1-1
CDR3nt: TGTGCCACCCGACAGGGGGCTGGCACTGAAGCTTTCTTT
CDR3aa: CATRQGAGTEAFF

v_gene: TRBV10-3
abundance: NA
d_gene: TRBD1
j_gene: TRBJ2-7
CDR3nt: TGTGCCATCATGGACAGGGGCTCCTACGAGCAGTACTTC
CDR3aa: CAIMDRGSYEQYF

v_gene: TRBV16
abundance: NA
d_gene: NA
j_gene: TRBJ1-2
CDR3nt: TGTGCCAGCAGCCAATCATTTAAGGAGAACTATGGCTACACCTTC
CDR3aa: CASSQSFKENYGYTF

v_gene: TRBV15
abundance: few
d_gene: NA
j_gene: TRBJ2-5
CDR3nt: TGTGCCACCAGCAGAGAAGGTGGAACAGGGGAGACCCAGTACTTC
CDR3aa: CATSREGGTGETQYF

v_gene: TRBV6-1
abundance: NA
d_gene: TRBD1
j_gene: TRBJ1-3
CDR3nt: TGTGCCAGCCTTTCTACAGGGGTAGGAAACACCATATATTTT
CDR3aa: CASLSTGVGNTIYF

v_gene: TRBV27
abundance: NA
d_gene: TRBD2
j_gene: TRBJ2-7
CDR3nt: TGTGCCAGCAGTGGACAGCGGGAGTCCTCTTACGAGCAGTACTTC
CDR3aa: CASSGQRESSYEQYF

v_gene: TRBV10-3
abundance: NA
d_gene: TRBD2
j_gene: TRBJ2-1
CDR3nt: TGTGCCATCAGTCGGGAGGTCAGTGAGCAGTTCTTC
CDR3aa: CAISREVSEQFF

v_gene: TRBV4-1
abundance: NA
d_gene: NA
j_gene: TRBJ2-3
CDR3nt: TGCGCCAGCAGCCAAGTTTTCGGGGGCACAGATACGCAGTATTTT
CDR3aa: CASSQVFGGTDTQYF

v_gene: TRBV28
abundance: NA
d_gene: NA
j_gene: TRBJ1-5
CDR3nt: TGTGCCAGCAGCCTCCTATCCAGGGTGTCCAATCAGCCCCAGCATTTT
CDR3aa: CASSLLSRVSNQPQHF

v_gene: TRBV7-3
abundance: once
d_gene: NA
j_gene: TRBJ2-2
CDR3nt: TGTGCCAGCAGCTCCACAGTTTCGGGAGTATTTACCGGGGAGCTGTTTTTT
CDR3aa: CASSSTVSGVFTGELFF

v_gene: TRBV28
abundance: NA
d_gene: TRBD2
j_gene: TRBJ2-1
CDR3nt: TGTGCCAGCAGTTTATTGGGACTAGCGGAGAATGAGCAGTTCTTC
CDR3aa: CASSLLGLAENEQFF

v_gene: TRBV4-1
abundance: NA
d_gene: NA
j_gene: TRBJ2-7
CDR3nt: TGCGCCAGCAGCCCGGGTCCCGCCCCCGCTTACGAGCAGTACTTC
CDR3aa: CASSPGPAPAYEQYF

v_gene: TRBV13
abundance: NA
d_gene: TRBD2
j_gene: TRBJ2-3
CDR3nt: TGTGCCAGCCGGAAGGGACTAGAAATTGTCACAGATACGCAGTATTTT
CDR3aa: CASRKGLEIVTDTQYF

v_gene: TRBV7-9
abundance: NA
d_gene: TRBD1
j_gene: TRBJ2-5
CDR3nt: TGTGCCAGCAGCTCGACAGGGGGCTTTCAAGAGACCCAGTACTTC
CDR3aa: CASSSTGGFQETQYF

v_gene: TRBV6-1
abundance: few
d_gene: NA
j_gene: TRBJ2-3
CDR3nt: TGTGCCAGCGAGGCGGCGGGAAGCACAGATACGCAGTATTTT
CDR3aa: CASEAAGSTDTQYF

v_gene: TRBV21-1
abundance: NA
d_gene: NA
j_gene: TRBJ2-7
CDR3nt: TGTGCCAGCAGCTTCGCCCCAACAGGTTACGAGCAGTACTTC
CDR3aa: CASSFAPTGYEQYF

v_gene: TRBV28
abundance: once
d_gene: TRBD1
j_gene: TRBJ2-2
CDR3nt: TGTGCCAGCAGTGAACAGGGGCCTCCCGGGGAGCTGTTTTTT
CDR3aa: CASSEQGPPGELFF

v_gene: TRBV4-1
abundance: few
d_gene: TRBD1
j_gene: TRBJ1-4
CDR3nt: TGCGCCAGCAGCCAATCGGGGACAGCAACTAATGAAAAACTGTTTTTT
CDR3aa: CASSQSGTATNEKLFF

v_gene: TRBV2
abundance: NA
d_gene: TRBD2
j_gene: TRBJ2-5
CDR3nt: TGTGCCAGCAGGACGGGAGTAGCGGGAGGGGAGACCCAGTACTTC
CDR3aa: CASRTGVAGGETQYF

v_gene: TRBV19
abundance: NA
d_gene: TRBD1
j_gene: TRBJ2-1
CDR3nt: TGTGCCAGTAGTATAGCGACAGGGGGCGCCTACAATGAGCAGTTCTTC
CDR3aa: CASSIATGGAYNEQFF

v_gene: TRBV4-1
abundance: NA
d_gene: NA
j_gene: TRBJ1-1
CDR3nt: TGCGCCAGCAGCCAAATTGAGGCTACTGAAGCTTTCTTT
CDR3aa: CASSQIEATEAFF

v_gene: TRBV19
abundance: NA
d_gene: NA
j_gene: TRBJ1-1
CDR3nt: TGTGCCAGTAGTAGCTTCAGGGTAGGGGCAACTGAAGCTTTCTTT
CDR3aa: CASSSFRVGATEAFF

v_gene: TRBV4-1
abundance: NA
d_gene: NA
j_gene: TRBJ2-5
CDR3nt: TGCGCCAGCAGCCAAGATCCCCCCCGAGAGACCCAGTACTTC
CDR3aa: CASSQDPPRETQYF

v_gene: TRBV2
abundance: NA
d_gene: TRBD1
j_gene: TRBJ2-7
CDR3nt: TGTGCCAGCAGTGGGACAGGGCTCGAGCAGTACTTC
CDR3aa: CASSGTGLEQYF

v_gene: TRBV4-2
abundance: NA
d_gene: NA
j_gene: TRBJ2-7
CDR3nt: TGTGCCAGCAGCCAAGTGGGTGGAGGGGCCTACGAGCAGTACTTC
CDR3aa: CASSQVGGGAYEQYF

v_gene: TRBV7-9
abundance: NA
d_gene: NA
j_gene: TRBJ1-5
CDR3nt: TGTGCCAGCAGCTTATCGGGGGATACGACCCAGCATTTT
CDR3aa: CASSLSGDTTQHF

v_gene: TRBV7-2
abundance: NA
d_gene: NA
j_gene: TRBJ2-1
CDR3nt: TGTGCCAGCAGCTTGTACCTAAACAATGAGCAGTTCTTC
CDR3aa: CASSLYLNNEQFF

v_gene: TRBV2
abundance: NA
d_gene: NA
j_gene: TRBJ1-5
CDR3nt: TGTGCCAGCAGTGTAGACCTAAGGCAGGCCAATCAGCCCCAGCATTTT
CDR3aa: CASSVDLRQANQPQHF

v_gene: TRBV9
abundance: few
d_gene: NA
j_gene: TRBJ1-1
CDR3nt: TGTGCCAGCAGCGTAGTAGGGGAACGCACTGAAGCTTTCTTT
CDR3aa: CASSVVGERTEAFF

v_gene: TRBV2
abundance: few
d_gene: NA
j_gene: TRBJ1-5
CDR3nt: TGTGCCAGCAGTGGCGGGAGTACGGTTGATCAGCCCCAGCATTTT
CDR3aa: CASSGGSTVDQPQHF

v_gene: TRBV15
abundance: NA
d_gene: NA
j_gene: TRBJ1-2
CDR3nt: TGTGCCACCAGCAGATCAGGACAGCCTCTTGTGCCTGGCTACACCTTC
CDR3aa: CATSRSGQPLVPGYTF

v_gene: TRBV18
abundance: NA
d_gene: NA
j_gene: TRBJ1-1
CDR3nt: TGTGCCAGCTCACCCCTGGACAGTAGTCCCTCTGAAGCTTTCTTT
CDR3aa: CASSPLDSSPSEAFF

v_gene: TRBV6-6
abundance: NA
d_gene: TRBD2
j_gene: TRBJ2-1
CDR3nt: TGTGCCAGCAGTTACAGTTCTGGACTAGGCTTCAATGAGCAGTTCTTC
CDR3aa: CASSYSSGLGFNEQFF

v_gene: TRBV9
abundance: NA
d_gene: NA
j_gene: TRBJ2-3
CDR3nt: TGTGCCAGCAGCGTAGGGGTGGGCTCGGCAGATACGCAGTATTTT
CDR3aa: CASSVGVGSADTQYF

v_gene: TRBV30
abundance: NA
d_gene: TRBD1
j_gene: TRBJ1-2
CDR3nt: TGTGCCTGGAGTGCTCCCTGGACAGGGGACTATGGCTACACCTTC
CDR3aa: CAWSAPWTGDYGYTF

v_gene: TRBV2
abundance: NA
d_gene: NA
j_gene: TRBJ2-3
CDR3nt: TGTGCCAGCAAGCGACGGGAGTCGACAGATACGCAGTATTTT
CDR3aa: CASKRRESTDTQYF

v_gene: TRBV9
abundance: NA
d_gene: TRBD1
j_gene: TRBJ2-7
CDR3nt: TGTGCCAGCAGCGTAGGGGGACAGTCAGCCTACGAGCAGTACTTC
CDR3aa: CASSVGGQSAYEQYF

v_gene: TRBV6-1
abundance: medium-sized
d_gene: TRBD1
j_gene: TRBJ1-2
CDR3nt: TGTGCCAGCAGTGAAGCCCCGGGACAGTCTAACTATGGCTACACCTTC
CDR3aa: CASSEAPGQSNYGYTF

v_gene: TRBV30
abundance: NA
d_gene: NA
j_gene: TRBJ2-3
CDR3nt: TGTGCCTGGAGCGCCAGGTCTAGCACAGATACGCAGTATTTT
CDR3aa: CAWSARSSTDTQYF

v_gene: TRBV5-6
abundance: NA
d_gene: NA
j_gene: TRBJ2-2
CDR3nt: TGTGCCAGCACTATAGGAGCCGGGGAGCTGTTTTTT
CDR3aa: CASTIGAGELFF

v_gene: TRBV2
abundance: NA
d_gene: TRBD2
j_gene: TRBJ2-3
CDR3nt: TGTGCCAGCAGTAAAGAATCTAGCGGGCCCACAGATACGCAGTATTTT
CDR3aa: CASSKESSGPTDTQYF

v_gene: TRBV19
abundance: NA
d_gene: TRBD1
j_gene: TRBJ1-2
CDR3nt: TGTGCCAGTAGTATAGACCTGGACAGGCTCTATGGCTACACCTTC
CDR3aa: CASSIDLDRLYGYTF

v_gene: TRBV2
abundance: NA
d_gene: TRBD1
j_gene: TRBJ2-2
CDR3nt: TGTGCCAGCACCAGGGACAGGGGCACCGGGGAGCTGTTTTTT
CDR3aa: CASTRDRGTGELFF